These 27 T cell receptor beta chains share one sample of origin, sequenced in a study of Graves' ophthalmopathy and Graves' hyperthyroidism. Amplification from RNA transcripts yielded the TCR beta CDR3 regions. Investigators did first-round RT-PCR with HTBI primers, then second-round multiplex PCR. TCRdb re-called the multiplex PCR reads through MiXCR, storing one row per CDR3 protein. This table has about 640,000 distinct CDR3 sequences, about 41% appearing once. The specimen sequenced was peripheral blood. The receptors were sampled from an adult man with Graves' ophthalmopathy.

V gene TRBV7-9 combines with J gene TRBJ1-5; D is uncertain. V was cut by 6 bases and J by 1 base, with 10 bases left in between. Germline lookup yields CDR1 SEHNR and CDR2 FQNEAQ (reference sequence). This CDR3 spans 14 amino acids. CDR3 nucleotides: TGTGCCAGCAGTGATGCAGGCAGCAATCAGCCCCAGCATTTT. This translates into CASSDAGSNQPQHF.

The V gene is TRBV20-1, the J gene TRBJ2-3, with D hard to call. Looked up from germline, CDR1 is DFQATT and CDR2 is SNEGSKA (reference sequence). The V end was cut by 6 bases, the J end by 0 bases, with 10 bases between. The CDR3 contains 13 residues. The CDR3 loop is CSAVIESTDTQYF. The CDR3 bases are TGCAGTGCCGTAATCGAAAGCACAGATACGCAGTATTTT.

This clonotype was seen many times. The chain links TRBV7-9 to TRBJ1-5; D remains ambiguous. This CDR3 contains 14 residues. V was clipped by 1 base and J by 6 bases, with 10 bases between them. The germline V gene has CDR1 SEHNR and CDR2 FQNEAQ (reference sequence). The CDR3 nucleotides are TGTGCCAGCAGCTTAGGCCCTGTTCCTCAGCCCCAGCATTTT. Its protein is CASSLGPVPQPQHF.

This clonotype was counted at least ten times. The chain carries TRBV10-3 and TRBJ2-3; TRBD2 matches at 7 bases. CDR1 is ENHRY and CDR2 is SYGVKD in the germline V gene. The CDR3 spans 15 residues. With V trimmed by 4 bases and J by 3 bases, 7 bases remained unmatched. The CDR3 bases are TGTGCCATCAGTGGTGGAGGAGCGGGAACAGATACGCAGTATTTT. As protein: CAISGGGAGTDTQYF.

This clonotype was picked up a small number of times. The chain combines TRBV10-3 with TRBJ1-2; D gene unclear. There are 13 residues in the CDR3. Trimming pared 1 base from V and 5 bases from J, leaving 8 bases between. Looked up from germline, CDR1 is ENHRY and CDR2 is SYGVKD. The CDR3 here is CAISELGGYGYTF. The CDR3 region has the DNA TGTGCCATCAGTGAGTTAGGAGGTTATGGCTACACCTTC.

On this clonotype: The junction shows a germline mismatch at one end, possibly a read error. The genes are TRBV10-3 and TRBJ1-1; D might be TRBD1 (6 bases). This CDR3 spans 14 amino acids. Per the germline V gene, CDR1 is ENHRY and CDR2 is SYGVKD. The CDR3 DNA is TGTGCCAGCAGTGAAGCAGGGGCAATCACTGAAGCTTTCTTT. This sequence encodes CASSEAGAITEAFF.

This clonotype occurred many times. CDR3 sequence (DNA): TGCGCCAGCAGCTTAATACCAGGGGGCGGCGGCTACACCTTC. Amino acids: CASSLIPGGGGYTF. The V and J genes are TRBV5-1 and TRBJ1-2; 8 bases agree with TRBD1. The CDR3 consists of 14 residues. The V gene end was trimmed by 2 bases and the J gene end by 8 bases; junction bases not matched to a gene: 8. The germline V gene encodes CDR1 SGHRS and CDR2 YFSETQ.

Comments on this clonotype: A single base separates this from a much larger clone, so it may be a read error. The rearrangement links TRBV7-9 to TRBJ1-3, with D hard to call. Germline CDR1 SEHNR, CDR2 FQNEAQ (reference sequence). This CDR3 region has 12 residues. The ends were cut back, 8 bases at V and 4 bases at J, with 9 bases in the middle. The CDR3 region has the DNA TGTGCCAGCGGAATAGGGGGAAACACCATATATTTT. Translated: CASGIGGNTIYF.

Ten or more counts support this clonotype. This chain uses TRBV19 with TRBJ2-7; D is undetermined. Trimming pared 3 bases from V and 3 bases from J, leaving 21 bases between. Germline V lookup: CDR1 LNHDA, CDR2 SQIVND (reference sequence). The CDR3 covers 17 residues. CDR3: CASSISTLEYTSYEQYF. DNA for the CDR3: TGTGCCAGTAGTATCTCTACCCTCGAATACACCAGCTACGAGCAGTACTTC.

A few counts support this clonotype. This chain connects TRBV4-2 to TRBJ1-3; D is perhaps TRBD1 (6 bases). Germline CDR1 reads LGHNA; CDR2 reads YNFKEQ. The CDR3 totals 15 residues. V gave up 2 bases and J gave up 2 bases, with 10 bases separating them. CDR3 loop: CASSQPTGPGNTIYF. In nucleotides, the CDR3 is TGTGCCAGCAGCCAACCCACAGGGCCTGGAAACACCATATATTTT.

Only a few counts were recorded for this clonotype. Given the absence of the conserved phenylalanine or tryptophan at the CDR3 end, a read error is likely. No DNA is shown, since the ends of the CDR3 on it are uncertain; the CDR3 is the one TCRdb lists. The V and J genes are TRBV10-3 and TRBJ2-6; the table assigns TRBD1, which was not confirmed against the DNA. The CDR3 length equals 8 residues, ends included. The germline V gene encodes CDR1 ENHRY and CDR2 SYGVKD. The CDR3 region is CASSSAGT.

This chain joins TRBV7-9 and TRBJ2-5; a possible D gene is TRBD2 (7 bases). Trimming took 5 bases from V and 3 from J, leaving 19 bases between them. There are 16 residues in the CDR3. The germline gives CDR1 SEHNR, CDR2 FQNEAQ (reference sequence). The DNA for the CDR3 is TGTGCCAGCAGCGATGCGAGGGGGGGAGGCAAAGAGACCCAGTACTTC. This gives the protein CASSDARGGGKETQYF. Full variable domain (missing parts from reference TRBV7-9 and TRBJ2-5): DTGVSQNPRHKITKRGQNVTFRCDPISEHNRLYWYRQTLGQGPEFLTYFQNEAQLEKSRLLSDRFSAERPKGSFSTLEIQRTEQGDSAMYLCASSDARGGGKETQYFGPGTRLLVL.

This clonotype showed up many times. The V call is TRBV29-1, the J call TRBJ2-7, with TRBD2 as a possible D gene (6 bases). Per germline, CDR1 SQVTM and CDR2 ANQGSEA. The ends were cut back, 4 bases at V and 4 bases at J, with 11 bases in the middle. This CDR3 is built from 12 residues. The CDR3 here is CSVGWGVYEQYF. CDR3 DNA: TGCAGCGTTGGGTGGGGGGTTTACGAGCAGTACTTC.

This rearrangement joins TRBV10-3 to TRBJ1-5; weak D call: TRBD1 (6 bases). The V and J ends lost 4 bases and 11 bases respectively, with 18 bases between them. CDR3 length: 14 amino acids. Per the germline V gene, CDR1 is ENHRY and CDR2 is SYGVKD. The CDR3 sequence: CAISGGQGARTQHF. For the CDR3, the DNA is TGTGCCATCAGTGGGGGGCAGGGAGCCAGGACCCAGCATTTT.

Notes on this clonotype: A read error may explain this, as a much larger clone is one base away. The chain joins TRBV9 to TRBJ2-7; D is ambiguous. The CDR3 totals 13 residues. The germline CDR1 and CDR2 sequences are SGDLS and YYNGEE. For the CDR3, the DNA is TGTGCCAGCAGCGCTGCTGACCCCGACGAGCAGCACTTC. Its protein product is CASSAADPDEQHF.

The chain has TRBV10-3 and TRBJ2-5; D perhaps matches TRBD1 (5 bases). Germline V gene sequence: CDR1 ENHRY, CDR2 SYGVKD. Trimming took off 8 bases at V and 13 bases at J, with 11 bases between the two ends. The CDR3 contains 9 residues. The CDR3 sequence: CAIGAARYF. The CDR3 bases are TGTGCCATCGGGGCCGCGCGGTACTTC.

In this sample, this clonotype turned up many times. This sequence joins TRBV7-8 and TRBJ1-5; 9 bases are a match to TRBD1. Trimming cost V 1 base and J 4 bases; bases outside gene matches: 8. Germline CDR1 and CDR2: SGHVS and FQNEAQ. The CDR3 is 17 amino acids. This CDR3 reads CASSLGEQGALNQPQHF. The CDR3 coding sequence is TGTGCCAGCAGCTTAGGGGAACAGGGGGCTTTGAATCAGCCCCAGCATTTT. The complete variable domain, with remaining parts taken from reference TRBV7-8 and TRBJ1-5, reads GAGVSQSPRYKVAKRGQDVALRCDPISGHVSLFWYQQALGQGPEFLTYFQNEAQLDKSGLPSDRFFAERPEGSVSTLKIQRTQQEDSAVYLCASSLGEQGALNQPQHFGDGTRLSIL.

Of note for this clonotype: Its ends do not fully match the called genes, so a read error is possible. This chain links TRBV6-5 with TRBJ1-1; unclear D gene. The germline V gene encodes CDR1 MNHEY and CDR2 SVGAGI. The CDR3 is 17 amino acids. The CDR3 sequence is CASGYSIGSPRNTEAFF. The DNA for the CDR3 is TGTGCCAGCGGTTACTCGATAGGTAGCCCGAGGAACACTGAAGCTTTCTTT.

A few counts support this clonotype. CDR3 amino acids: CASSPDRVISGNTIYF. The CDR3 region has the DNA TGTGCCAGCAGTCCAGACAGGGTTATTTCTGGAAACACCATATATTTT. The chain carries TRBV27 and TRBJ1-3; 7 nucleotides match TRBD1. This CDR3 is 16 amino acids long. Looked up from germline, CDR1 is MNHEY and CDR2 is SMNVEV (reference sequence). After removal of 5 bases from V and 1 base from J, the junction contained 8 bases not matched to a gene.

This clonotype occurred once. The rearrangement uses TRBV7-2 and TRBJ1-4; tentatively, D is TRBD1 (5 bases). V lost 6 bases and J 2 bases, leaving 13 bases between the germline ends. Germline assignment: CDR1 SGHTA and CDR2 FQGNSA. The CDR3 has 15 residues. CDR3 nucleotide sequence: TGTGCCAGCAGAGACTGGGGCGGCACTAATGAAAAACTGTTTTTT. The encoded protein is CASRDWGGTNEKLFF.

The J gene is TRBJ2-7, the V gene TRBV7-2; TRBD1 aligns across 7 bases. The length of the CDR3 is 15 residues. V gave up 3 bases and J gave up 0 bases; unmatched junction bases: 5. CDR1 SGHTA and CDR2 FQGNSA come from the germline V gene. CDR3 sequence: CASSFDTGASYEQYF. The DNA for the CDR3 is TGTGCCAGCAGCTTTGACACAGGGGCCTCCTACGAGCAGTACTTC.

This clonotype showed up many times. The V and J genes are TRBV7-9 and TRBJ2-5; 15 bases line up with TRBD2. Germline CDR1 is SEHNR and CDR2 is FQNEAQ (reference sequence). The J segment lost 5 bases and the V segment lost 3 bases, leaving 7 bases of the junction unmatched. There are 17 residues in the CDR3. CDR3 in DNA: TGTGCCAGCAGCTTCGGACTAGCGGGGGGGCGCGGTGAGACCCAGTACTTC. Its translation is CASSFGLAGGRGETQYF.

This clonotype was observed at least ten times. The V and J genes are TRBV19 and TRBJ1-1, with 7 bases aligning to TRBD1. The CDR3 spans 14 residues. Trimming at V came to 5 bases and at J to 4 bases, leaving 7 bases not matched to a gene. Germline V lookup: CDR1 LNHDA, CDR2 SQIVND (reference sequence). CDR3 region: CASSPYRGRTEAFF. For the CDR3, the DNA is TGTGCCAGTAGTCCATACAGGGGCCGCACTGAAGCTTTCTTT.

This clonotype was detected once. A much larger clone differs by one base, so this may be a read error. V and J are TRBV11-1 and TRBJ2-6; D call uncertain. V shed 1 base and J shed 15 bases, with 13 bases lying between them. CDR3 size: 13 residues. Germline CDR1 SGHAT, CDR2 FQDESV (reference sequence). Written as DNA, the CDR3 is TGTGCCAGCAGCTTAGACCAGATACCGGACCTGACTTTC. Amino acid sequence: CASSLDQIPDLTF.

The V gene is TRBV10-3, the J gene TRBJ2-2; TRBD2 agrees at 11 bases. V lost 0 bases, J lost 0 bases, and 6 bases stayed unmatched. In germline, CDR1 is ENHRY, CDR2 SYGVKD. CDR3 length equals 19 residues. CDR3 in DNA: TGTGCCATCAGTGAGTCGGCTAGCGGGGGGCCCGCGAACACCGGGGAGCTGTTTTTT. Protein product: CAISESASGGPANTGELFF.

V is TRBV7-2 and J is TRBJ2-7, with 7 positions matching TRBD2. V was pared by 5 bases and J by 6 bases, with 10 bases of the junction left unmatched. Germline values: CDR1 SGHTA, CDR2 FQGNSA. The CDR3 is 14 amino acids. The CDR3 loop reads CASSDLAEVGEQYF. DNA for the CDR3: TGTGCCAGCAGCGACCTAGCGGAGGTCGGCGAGCAGTACTTC.

This clonotype was counted between two and nine times. This sequence joins TRBV4-2 and TRBJ2-2, with D possibly TRBD2 on 5 matching bases. V shed 6 bases and J shed 2 bases, with 16 bases lying between them. The length of the CDR3 is 16 residues. Per germline, CDR1 LGHNA and CDR2 YNFKEQ. CDR3 sequence reads: CASSRAMTGNTGELFF. The CDR3 DNA follows: TGTGCCAGCAGTAGGGCGATGACGGGAAACACCGGGGAGCTGTTTTTT.